This TCR beta chain comes out of a study of blood T cell repertoires in COVID-19. Seattle's cohort entered during active infection and was followed longitudinally. Germline CDR1 and CDR2: SGHAT and FQNNGV. V was trimmed by 4 bases and J by 8 bases, leaving 15 bases between them. This CDR3 region has 14 residues. Authors' data handling: How many nucleated cells were present was estimated from reference gene primer amplification. The data were produced by immunoSEQ multiplex PCR, yet TCRdb's version contains in-frame clones alone and is incomplete. That table gives V, J and clone size, and the DNA gave D and trimming. The sample includes roughly 440,000 clones, about 91% of them seen just once.

The sequence was collected from a woman between 45 and 65 years old with COVID-19, enrolled during active disease. J is TRBJ1-3 and V is TRBV11-2; tentative D call: TRBD1 (6 bases). Sequencing was performed on peripheral blood. This CDR3 reads CASSWAGAQYTIYF. CDR3 in DNA: TGTGCCAGCAGCTGGGCAGGGGCGCAGTACACCATATATTTT.